This T cell receptor beta chain was obtained from a study of T cells after yellow fever vaccination. Study summary: Preparation of fractions with low cell numbers was performed using SMART-Seq v4 Ultra Low Input.

TCRdb reprocessed the 5' RACE reads via MiXCR and lists one record per CDR3 protein. The table lists about 630,000 distinct CDR3 sequences, roughly 12% of them singletons. Details on this clonotype: Antigen: not known.

Study results and limitations: Secondary responses were weaker yet peaked faster, day 5 versus 15. The appearance of a small share of clonotypes in both CD4 and CD8 compartments was observed.

The V gene's germline CDR1 is MGHDK and CDR2 SYGVNS. The V end was cut by 3 bases, the J end by 6 bases, with 11 bases between. This CDR3 contains 13 residues. The chain recombines TRBV25-1 with TRBJ1-2; D remains ambiguous. The input for sequencing was PBMCs, taken on the day of the yellow fever booster vaccination. This receptor was obtained from a man aged 30-40 years who received the YFV17D yellow fever vaccine. DNA for the CDR3: TGTGCCAGCAGTGATGTAGGGAAGGATGGCTACACCTTC. As protein: CASSDVGKDGYTF.